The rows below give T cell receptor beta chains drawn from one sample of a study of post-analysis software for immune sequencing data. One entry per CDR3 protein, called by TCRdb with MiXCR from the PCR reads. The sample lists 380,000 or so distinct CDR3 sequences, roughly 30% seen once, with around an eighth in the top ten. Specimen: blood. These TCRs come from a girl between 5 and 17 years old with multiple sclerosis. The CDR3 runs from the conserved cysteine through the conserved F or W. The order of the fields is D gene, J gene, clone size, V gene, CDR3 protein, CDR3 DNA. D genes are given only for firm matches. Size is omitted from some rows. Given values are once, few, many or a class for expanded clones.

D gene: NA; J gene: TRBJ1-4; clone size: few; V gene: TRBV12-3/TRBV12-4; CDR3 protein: CASRGTGLNEKLFF; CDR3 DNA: TGTGCCAGCAGGGGAACAGGGCTTAATGAAAAACTGTTTTTT
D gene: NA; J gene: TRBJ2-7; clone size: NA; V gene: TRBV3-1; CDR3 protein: CASSQGGREQYF; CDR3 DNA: TGTGCCAGCAGCCAAGGCGGAAGGGAGCAGTACTTC
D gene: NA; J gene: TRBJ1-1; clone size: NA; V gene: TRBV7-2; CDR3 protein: CASSSGPSVTTEAFF; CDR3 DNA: TGTGCCAGCAGCTCAGGGCCTTCGGTGACCACTGAAGCTTTCTTT
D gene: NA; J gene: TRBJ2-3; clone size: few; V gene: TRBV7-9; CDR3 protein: CASSLWGERTDTQYF; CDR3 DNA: TGTGCCAGCAGCTTATGGGGAGAGAGAACAGATACGCAGTATTTT
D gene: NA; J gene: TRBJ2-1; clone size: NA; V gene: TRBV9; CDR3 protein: CASSVVGRVGEQFF; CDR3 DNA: TGTGCCAGCAGCGTCGTTGGGAGAGTGGGTGAGCAGTTCTTC
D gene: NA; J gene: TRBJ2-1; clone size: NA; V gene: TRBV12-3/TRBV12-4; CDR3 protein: CASSLYLLGNEQFF; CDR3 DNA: TGTGCCAGCAGTTTATATCTTTTGGGGAATGAGCAGTTCTTC
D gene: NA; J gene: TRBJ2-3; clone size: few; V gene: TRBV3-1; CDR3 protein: CASSPTAGSTDTQYF; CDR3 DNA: TGTGCCAGCAGCCCCACCGCGGGGAGCACAGATACGCAGTATTTT
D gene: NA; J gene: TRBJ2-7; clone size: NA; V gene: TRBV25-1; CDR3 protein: CASSPLAGVYEQYF; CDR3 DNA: TGTGCCAGCAGTCCTTTGGCAGGGGTCTACGAGCAGTACTTC
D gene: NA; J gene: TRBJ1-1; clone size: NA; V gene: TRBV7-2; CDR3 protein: CASSLTWTLGTEAFF; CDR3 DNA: TGTGCCAGCAGCTTAACTTGGACGTTGGGGACTGAAGCTTTCTTT
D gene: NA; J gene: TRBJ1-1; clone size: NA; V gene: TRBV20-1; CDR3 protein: CSASGAVDTEAFF; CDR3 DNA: TGCAGTGCTAGCGGGGCAGTTGACACTGAAGCTTTCTTT
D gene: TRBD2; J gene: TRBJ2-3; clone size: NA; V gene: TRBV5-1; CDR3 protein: CASSLGPTSGGARFKEDTQYF; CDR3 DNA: TGCGCCAGCAGCTTGGGCCCGACTAGCGGGGGGGCACGTTTTAAAGAAGATACGCAGTATTTT
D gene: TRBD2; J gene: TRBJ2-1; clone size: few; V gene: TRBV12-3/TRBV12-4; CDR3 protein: CASSYRLAGYNEQFF; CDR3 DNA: TGTGCCAGCAGTTACCGACTAGCAGGTTACAATGAGCAGTTCTTC
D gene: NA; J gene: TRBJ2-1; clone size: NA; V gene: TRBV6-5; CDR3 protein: CASSYDWGPSYNEQFF; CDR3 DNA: TGTGCCAGCAGTTACGACTGGGGACCGTCCTACAATGAGCAGTTCTTC
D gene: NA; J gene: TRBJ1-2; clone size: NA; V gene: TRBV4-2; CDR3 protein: CASSSRRERTYGYTF; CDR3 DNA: TGTGCCAGCAGCTCCCGGCGGGAGAGGACGTATGGCTACACCTTC
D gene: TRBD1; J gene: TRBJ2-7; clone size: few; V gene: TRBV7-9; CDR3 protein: CASSSPYTRDRGKDEQYF; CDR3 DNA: TGTGCCAGCAGCTCTCCATATACCCGGGACAGGGGGAAGGACGAGCAGTACTTC
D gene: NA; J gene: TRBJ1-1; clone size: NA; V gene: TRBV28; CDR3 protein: CASSFRGTEAFF; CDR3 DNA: TGTGCCAGCAGTTTCAGGGGAACTGAAGCTTTCTTT
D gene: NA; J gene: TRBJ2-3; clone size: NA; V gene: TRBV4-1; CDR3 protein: CASSQDWGLIADTQYF; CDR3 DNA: TGCGCCAGCAGCCAAGACTGGGGACTTATCGCAGATACGCAGTATTTT
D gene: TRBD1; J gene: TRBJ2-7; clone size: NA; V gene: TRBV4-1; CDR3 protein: CASSQVWTGTAYEQYF; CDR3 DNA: TGCGCCAGCAGCCAAGTGTGGACAGGTACAGCCTACGAGCAGTACTTC
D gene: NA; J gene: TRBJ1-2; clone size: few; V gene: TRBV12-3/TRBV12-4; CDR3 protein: CASGTDWGGYTF; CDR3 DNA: TGTGCCAGCGGGACGGACTGGGGTGGCTACACCTTC
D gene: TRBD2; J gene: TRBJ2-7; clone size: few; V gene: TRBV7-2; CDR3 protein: CASSPQRGSYEQYF; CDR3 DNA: TGTGCCAGCAGCCCCCAGCGGGGCTCCTACGAGCAGTACTTC
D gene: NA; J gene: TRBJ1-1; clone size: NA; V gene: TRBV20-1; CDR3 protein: CSVRQETNTEAFF; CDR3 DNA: TGCAGTGTTCGACAGGAGACGAACACTGAAGCTTTCTTT
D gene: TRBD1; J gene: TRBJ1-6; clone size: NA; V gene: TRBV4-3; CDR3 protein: CASSQELGGTGISYNSPLHF; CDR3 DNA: TGCGCCAGCAGCCAAGAACTTGGAGGGACAGGGATCTCCTATAATTCACCCCTCCACTTT
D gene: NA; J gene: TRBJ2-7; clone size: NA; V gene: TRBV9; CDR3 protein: CASSVEESAYEQYF; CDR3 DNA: TGTGCCAGCAGCGTGGAGGAGAGTGCCTACGAGCAGTACTTC
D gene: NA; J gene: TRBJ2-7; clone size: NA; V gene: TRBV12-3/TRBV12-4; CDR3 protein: CASSGTYHEQYF; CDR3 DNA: TGTGCCAGCAGTGGTACCTACCACGAGCAGTACTTC
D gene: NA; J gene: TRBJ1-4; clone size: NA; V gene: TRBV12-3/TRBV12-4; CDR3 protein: CASSSPTATNEKLFF; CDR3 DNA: TGTGCCAGCAGTTCCCCGACAGCAACTAATGAAAAACTGTTTTTT
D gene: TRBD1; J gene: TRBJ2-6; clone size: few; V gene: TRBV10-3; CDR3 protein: CAISESIWGQLSGANVLTF; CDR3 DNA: TGTGCCATCAGTGAGTCGATTTGGGGACAGCTCTCTGGGGCCAACGTCCTGACTTTC
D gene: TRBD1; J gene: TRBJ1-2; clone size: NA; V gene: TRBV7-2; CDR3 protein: CASSQDREYGYTF; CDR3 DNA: TGTGCCAGCAGCCAAGACAGGGAATATGGCTACACCTTC
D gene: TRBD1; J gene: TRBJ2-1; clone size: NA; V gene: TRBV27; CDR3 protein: CASSSKTGKNTYNEQFF; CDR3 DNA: TGTGCCAGCAGTTCGAAGACAGGGAAAAACACCTACAATGAGCAGTTCTTC
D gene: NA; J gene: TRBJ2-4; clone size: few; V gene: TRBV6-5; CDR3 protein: CASSSRGSVAKNIQYF; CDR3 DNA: TGTGCCAGCAGTTCTCGGGGCTCAGTAGCCAAAAACATTCAGTACTTC